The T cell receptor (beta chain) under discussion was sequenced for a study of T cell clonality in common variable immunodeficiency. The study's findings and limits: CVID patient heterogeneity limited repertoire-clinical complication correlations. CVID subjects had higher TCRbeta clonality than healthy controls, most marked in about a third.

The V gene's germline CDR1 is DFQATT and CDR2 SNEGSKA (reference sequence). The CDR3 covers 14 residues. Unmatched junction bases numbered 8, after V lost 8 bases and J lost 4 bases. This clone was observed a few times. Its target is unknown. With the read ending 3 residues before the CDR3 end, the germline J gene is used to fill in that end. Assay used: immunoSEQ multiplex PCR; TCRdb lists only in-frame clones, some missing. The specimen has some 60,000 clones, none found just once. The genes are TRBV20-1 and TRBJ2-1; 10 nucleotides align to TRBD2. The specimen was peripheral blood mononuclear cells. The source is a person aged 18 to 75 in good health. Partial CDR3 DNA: TGCAGTCAAGCTAGCGGGAGTCAATACAATGAG. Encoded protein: CSQASGSQYNE. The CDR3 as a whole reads CSQASGSQYNEQFF.